This is a list of T cell receptor beta chains from one sample in a study of OX40 agonist ivuxolimab in advanced cancers. Sequencing used immunoSEQ multiplex PCR; TCRdb keeps in-frame clones, though not all of them. This table has 20,000 to 30,000 clones, approximately 85% appearing once. The source was CD4+ or CD8+ T cells sorted from blood, collected in a trial of the OX40 agonist ivuxolimab. These receptors all stem from an adult with an advanced solid tumor such as melanoma, head and neck, liver or kidney cancer. Each CDR3 is given with its conserved first and last residue. D genes are given only for firm matches. Rows may omit the clone size; those that give it use once, few, many or a size class.

length: 16
V: TRBV28
J: TRBJ2-2
size: few
D: TRBD1
CDR3: CASSSRTGGLVGELFF
DNA: TGTGCCAGCAGTTCCCGTACAGGGGGATTGGTCGGGGAGCTGTTTTTT

length: 13
V: TRBV27
J: TRBJ2-7
size: .
D: .
CDR3: CASSLAGSDEQYF
DNA: TGTGCCAGCAGTTTAGCCGGGTCCGACGAGCAGTACTTC

length: 16
V: TRBV9
J: TRBJ2-3
size: .
D: .
CDR3: CASSVVGGLGTDTQYF
DNA: TGTGCCAGCAGCGTAGTCGGGGGGCTGGGCACAGATACGCAGTATTTT

length: 16
V: TRBV7-9
J: TRBJ2-1
size: .
D: TRBD2
CDR3: CASSPILAASYNEQFF
DNA: TGTGCCAGCAGCCCCATTCTAGCGGCTTCTTACAATGAGCAGTTCTTC

length: 14
V: TRBV5-5
J: TRBJ2-7
size: .
D: TRBD1
CDR3: CASRPGTGGHEQYF
DNA: TGTGCCAGCAGGCCCGGGACAGGGGGGCACGAGCAGTACTTC

length: 15
V: TRBV6-5
J: TRBJ1-1
size: .
D: .
CDR3: CASSSVTGMNTEAFF
DNA: TGTGCCAGCAGTTCGGTAACAGGCATGAACACTGAAGCTTTCTTT

length: 15
V: TRBV16
J: TRBJ2-7
size: .
D: TRBD1
CDR3: CASSQSSGQSYEQYF
DNA: TGTGCCAGCAGCCAATCATCGGGACAGAGTTACGAGCAGTACTTC

length: 15
V: TRBV4-1
J: TRBJ2-3
size: few
D: TRBD2
CDR3: CASSQALAGADTQYF
DNA: TGCGCCAGCAGCCAAGCCCTAGCGGGCGCAGATACGCAGTATTTT

length: 15
V: TRBV10-3
J: TRBJ1-1
size: .
D: TRBD1
CDR3: CAISLGQGLNTEAFF
DNA: TGTGCCATCAGTTTAGGACAGGGTTTGAACACTGAAGCTTTCTTT

length: 18
V: TRBV29-1
J: TRBJ2-6
size: .
D: .
CDR3: CSVEDSLGRDSGANVLTF
DNA: TGCAGCGTTGAAGATTCGTTAGGGCGCGACTCTGGGGCCAACGTCCTGACTTTC

length: 17
V: TRBV27
J: TRBJ1-2
size: once
D: TRBD1
CDR3: CASSLGTMAGTEIGYTF
DNA: TGTGCCAGCAGTTTGGGAACTATGGCGGGGACAGAGATTGGCTACACCTTC

length: 13
V: TRBV11-3
J: TRBJ2-1
size: many
D: .
CDR3: CASSGSSYNEQFF
DNA: TGTGCCAGCAGCGGGAGCTCCTACAATGAGCAGTTCTTC

length: 15
V: TRBV27
J: TRBJ2-7
size: .
D: TRBD2
CDR3: CASSLAGTRDYEQYF
DNA: TGTGCCAGCAGTTTAGCCGGGACTAGGGATTACGAGCAGTACTTC

length: 14
V: TRBV5-1
J: TRBJ1-4
size: .
D: .
CDR3: CASSYLTMGEKLFF
DNA: TGCGCCAGCAGCTATCTTACGATGGGTGAAAAACTGTTTTTT

length: 12
V: TRBV29-1
J: TRBJ2-1
size: .
D: .
CDR3: CSVEIGTGEQFF
DNA: TGCAGCGTTGAAATCGGAACCGGTGAGCAGTTCTTC

length: 17
V: TRBV27
J: TRBJ1-5
size: .
D: .
CDR3: CASSLRDQDLENQPQHF
DNA: TGTGCCAGCAGTCTCCGGGACCAGGACCTAGAAAATCAGCCCCAGCATTTT

length: 13
V: TRBV25-1
J: TRBJ1-1
size: .
D: .
CDR3: CASSALGNTEAFF
DNA: TGTGCCAGCAGTGCTTTAGGTAACACTGAAGCTTTCTTT

length: 16
V: TRBV2
J: TRBJ1-1
size: .
D: TRBD1
CDR3: CASSEIGRGPSTEAFF
DNA: TGTGCCAGCAGTGAAATAGGCAGGGGGCCAAGCACTGAAGCTTTCTTT

length: 13
V: TRBV6-5
J: TRBJ2-1
size: .
D: .
CDR3: CASRGGTYNEQFF
DNA: TGTGCCAGCAGGGGGGGTACCTACAATGAGCAGTTCTTC

length: 13
V: TRBV7-2
J: TRBJ2-1
size: .
D: .
CDR3: CASSLERYNEQFF
DNA: TGTGCCAGCAGTCTAGAGAGGTACAATGAGCAGTTCTTC

length: 13
V: TRBV5-1
J: TRBJ2-7
size: .
D: TRBD2
CDR3: CASAIGGALEQYF
DNA: TGCGCCAGCGCCATCGGGGGGGCTCTCGAGCAGTACTTC

length: 14
V: TRBV28
J: TRBJ1-5
size: once
D: .
CDR3: CASSLRAGNQPQHF
DNA: TGTGCCAGCAGTTTAAGGGCGGGTAATCAGCCCCAGCATTTT

length: 15
V: TRBV7-9
J: TRBJ2-5
size: .
D: TRBD1
CDR3: CASSFTGQAKETQYF
DNA: TGTGCCAGCAGCTTCACGGGACAGGCTAAAGAGACCCAGTACTTC

length: 14
V: TRBV6-5
J: TRBJ2-3
size: .
D: .
CDR3: CASPGDRNTDTQYF
DNA: TGTGCCAGCCCGGGGGACCGTAACACAGATACGCAGTATTTT

length: 17
V: TRBV13
J: TRBJ2-7
size: .
D: TRBD1
CDR3: CASSLGGVGTGLYEQYF
DNA: TGTGCCAGCAGCTTAGGCGGGGTGGGGACAGGGCTCTACGAGCAGTACTTC

length: 16
V: TRBV23-1
J: TRBJ2-5
size: .
D: .
CDR3: CASSQCPLAGEETQYF
DNA: TGCGCCAGCAGTCAATGCCCTCTCGCAGGGGAAGAGACCCAGTACTTC

length: 16
V: TRBV27
J: TRBJ1-2
size: .
D: TRBD1
CDR3: CASSPEPGTGNYGYTF
DNA: TGTGCCAGCAGTCCGGAACCCGGGACAGGGAACTATGGCTACACCTTC

length: 14
V: TRBV9
J: TRBJ2-5
size: .
D: .
CDR3: CASSASSTGETQYF
DNA: TGTGCCAGCAGCGCCAGCTCCACAGGGGAGACCCAGTACTTC

length: 14
V: TRBV5-1
J: TRBJ2-3
size: .
D: .
CDR3: CASSIYRFPDTQYF
DNA: TGCGCCAGCAGCATCTACAGATTCCCAGATACGCAGTATTTT

length: 14
V: TRBV27
J: TRBJ1-1
size: .
D: TRBD1
CDR3: CASSFRGQGTIAFF
DNA: TGTGCCAGCAGTTTCCGAGGACAGGGTACTATTGCTTTCTTT

length: 14
V: TRBV27
J: TRBJ2-7
size: once
D: TRBD1
CDR3: CASSLRSGGYEQYF
DNA: TGTGCCAGCAGTTTACGTTCAGGGGGCTACGAGCAGTACTTC

length: 16
V: TRBV9
J: TRBJ1-1
size: .
D: .
CDR3: CASSGISGPGNTEAFF
DNA: TGTGCCAGCAGCGGAATTTCCGGGCCCGGGAACACTGAAGCTTTCTTT

length: 15
V: TRBV5-5
J: TRBJ2-7
size: few
D: .
CDR3: CASSLGGPGGYEQYF
DNA: TGTGCCAGCAGCTTGGGGGGCCCGGGCGGTTACGAGCAGTACTTC

length: 16
V: TRBV9
J: TRBJ1-6
size: .
D: TRBD1
CDR3: CASSSTGQGAYSPLHF
DNA: TGTGCCAGCAGCTCCACGGGGCAGGGGGCTTATTCACCCCTCCACTTT

length: 17
V: TRBV27
J: TRBJ1-3
size: .
D: .
CDR3: CASSSSPDTFSGNTIYF
DNA: TGTGCCAGCAGTTCCTCACCGGACACCTTCTCTGGAAACACCATATATTTT

length: 14
V: TRBV5-1
J: TRBJ2-1
size: once
D: TRBD1
CDR3: CASSLYRGNNEQFF
DNA: TGCGCCAGCAGCTTATACAGGGGGAACAATGAGCAGTTCTTC

length: 14
V: TRBV28
J: TRBJ1-5
size: .
D: TRBD1
CDR3: CASSSRQGSQPQHF
DNA: TGTGCCAGCAGTTCGCGACAGGGTAGTCAGCCCCAGCATTTT

length: 13
V: TRBV9
J: TRBJ1-1
size: .
D: .
CDR3: CASSLGGSTEAFF
DNA: TGTGCCAGCAGCTTAGGGGGGAGCACTGAAGCTTTCTTT

length: 15
V: TRBV13
J: TRBJ2-7
size: .
D: TRBD1
CDR3: CASSSQGQGSYEQYF
DNA: TGTGCCAGCAGCTCACAAGGACAGGGCTCCTACGAGCAGTACTTC

length: 12
V: TRBV6-6
J: TRBJ2-1
size: few
D: .
CDR3: CASSPSDNEQFF
DNA: TGTGCCAGCAGTCCTAGTGACAATGAGCAGTTCTTC

length: 14
V: TRBV7-2
J: TRBJ2-7
size: .
D: .
CDR3: CASSIGAGTYEQYF
DNA: TGTGCCAGCAGCATTGGGGCCGGGACCTACGAGCAGTACTTC

length: 15
V: TRBV2
J: TRBJ2-3
size: .
D: TRBD1
CDR3: CASSESGDRTDTQYF
DNA: TGTGCCAGCAGTGAATCTGGGGACAGAACAGATACGCAGTATTTT

length: 18
V: TRBV27
J: TRBJ2-7
size: .
D: TRBD2
CDR3: CASSSGTSGRPKVGEQYF
DNA: TGTGCCAGCAGTTCCGGGACTAGCGGGAGACCTAAAGTGGGCGAGCAGTACTTC

length: 16
V: TRBV16
J: TRBJ2-7
size: once
D: .
CDR3: CASSLNRLASSYEQYF
DNA: TGTGCCAGCAGCCTTAACAGGCTAGCTAGCTCCTACGAGCAGTACTTC

length: 15
V: TRBV7-6
J: TRBJ2-7
size: .
D: .
CDR3: CASSPGTLGSYEQYF
DNA: TGTGCCAGCAGCCCGGGGACATTAGGATCCTACGAGCAGTACTTC

length: 14
V: TRBV27
J: TRBJ2-7
size: .
D: .
CDR3: CASSPLGLPYEQYF
DNA: TGTGCCAGCAGTCCATTGGGACTTCCCTACGAGCAGTACTTC

length: 15
V: TRBV7-9
J: TRBJ2-7
size: once
D: TRBD1
CDR3: CASSRLGQQSYEQYF
DNA: TGTGCCAGCAGCCGGCTGGGACAGCAATCCTACGAGCAGTACTTC

length: 12
V: TRBV5-1
J: TRBJ1-2
size: .
D: TRBD1
CDR3: CASSTGQGGYTF
DNA: TGCGCCAGCAGCACCGGACAGGGTGGCTACACCTTC

length: 16
V: TRBV6-6
J: TRBJ2-7
size: .
D: .
CDR3: CASSYSGGAIFYEQYF
DNA: TGTGCCAGCAGTTACTCGGGAGGAGCCATTTTCTACGAGCAGTACTTC

length: 15
V: TRBV11-2
J: TRBJ1-2
size: .
D: .
CDR3: CASSFHSQGYYGYTF
DNA: TGTGCCAGCAGCTTCCATAGTCAGGGTTACTATGGCTACACCTTC

length: 15
V: TRBV15
J: TRBJ2-1
size: .
D: TRBD2
CDR3: CATSRGGAGGDEQFF
DNA: TGTGCCACCAGCAGAGGGGGAGCGGGGGGGGATGAGCAGTTCTTC

length: 15
V: TRBV4-1
J: TRBJ2-7
size: .
D: TRBD1
CDR3: CASSHRQGETYEQYF
DNA: TGCGCCAGCAGCCACCGACAGGGAGAGACCTACGAGCAGTACTTC